This TCR beta chain stems from a study of blood T cell repertoires in COVID-19. Study in general: T cells, B-cell-depleted T cells, or PBMCs provided the cDNA or gDNA that served as material.

In the original workflow: Estimation of nucleated cell counts was performed using reference gene primer amplification. Data came from immunoSEQ multiplex PCR; TCRdb stores just in-frame clones and leaves some out. For V, J and clone size, that table is used; D and trimming come from the DNA. Seen here are 200,000 to 300,000 clones, more than 75% observed once, and the top ten hold 3% to 4%. The CDR3 sequence is 14 residues long. Looked up from germline, CDR1 is MNHEY and CDR2 is SVGEGT. Trimming pared 6 bases from V and 4 bases from J, leaving 15 bases between. The sequence was collected from a woman in her forties with acute COVID-19. V gene TRBV6-2 or TRBV6-3 combines with J gene TRBJ1-1; the D gene is possibly TRBD1 (6 bases). The source material was PBMCs or T cells enriched from blood (not recorded which). As DNA, the CDR3 is TGTGCCAGCAGCCCCACCAGGGGCGTCACTGAAGCTTTCTTT. Protein sequence: CASSPTRGVTEAFF.